A single sample is the source of the 23 T cell receptor beta chains below, sequenced in a study of blood T cell repertoires in COVID-19. Here immunoSEQ multiplex PCR was the method, and the copy in TCRdb shows in-frame clones only, minus some. The sample holds 280,000 or so clones, approximately 91% seen once. The source material was peripheral blood. The source of these receptors is a man between 18 and 35 years old with active or convalescent COVID-19.

The rearrangement links TRBV3-1 (or the pseudogene TRBV3-2) to TRBJ1-1; the D is unclear. There are 13 residues in the CDR3. Trimming pared 3 bases from V and 0 bases from J, leaving 5 bases between. Looked up from germline, CDR1 is LGHDT and CDR2 is YNNKEL (reference sequence). DNA of the CDR3: TGTGCCAGCAGCCACAGATTGAACACTGAAGCTTTCTTT. It is translated as CASSHRLNTEAFF.

The chain has TRBV19 and TRBJ1-5; 8 bases fit TRBD1. Germline V gene sequence: CDR1 LNHDA, CDR2 SQIVND (reference sequence). The CDR3 is 20 amino acids. V lost 6 bases and J lost 4; bases outside the gene matches: 23. CDR3 sequence reads: CASSGRRTGLPTSLNQPQHF. As DNA, the CDR3 is TGTGCCAGTAGCGGCAGGAGGACAGGGCTCCCAACCTCCCTTAATCAGCCCCAGCATTTT.

J is TRBJ1-2 and V is TRBV7-6; TRBD1 aligns across 9 bases. Trimming removed 5 bases from V and 2 bases from J; junction bases left unmatched: 9. Per germline, CDR1 SGHVS and CDR2 FNYEAQ. This CDR3 contains 16 residues. CDR3 residues: CASSPQQGQGNYGYTF. CDR3 sequence (DNA): TGTGCCAGCAGCCCTCAACAGGGACAGGGAAACTATGGCTACACCTTC.

This chain connects TRBV20-1 to TRBJ1-2; D gene unclear. Germline CDR1 and CDR2: DFQATT and SNEGSKA (reference sequence). V lost 3 bases and J lost 3, with 11 bases in between. This CDR3 is built from 13 residues. DNA of the CDR3: TGCAGTGCTAGTCACTTGCAGGACTATGGCTACACCTTC. Its translation is CSASHLQDYGYTF.

There are a few counts of this clone. The CDR3 loop is CASSYKQGSNQPQHF. CDR3 in DNA: TGTGCCAGCAGTTACAAACAGGGTAGCAATCAGCCCCAGCATTTT. This chain links TRBV6-6 with TRBJ1-5; D is perhaps TRBD1 (6 bases). The V and J ends lost 2 bases and 0 bases respectively, with 8 bases between them. The CDR3 sequence is 15 residues long. The germline CDR1 and CDR2 sequences are MNHNY and SVGAGI (reference sequence).

V gene TRBV18 combines with J gene TRBJ1-4; D gene uncertain. Germline V lookup: CDR1 KGHSH, CDR2 LQKENI. V was pared by 3 bases and J by 8 bases, with 13 bases between. The CDR3 totals 14 residues. CDR3 sequence (DNA): TGTGCCAGCTCACCTCTCGCGGGTTCCGAAAAACTGTTTTTT. Encoded protein: CASSPLAGSEKLFF. Complete variable domain (other parts from reference TRBV18 and TRBJ1-4): NAGVMQNPRHLVRRRGQEARLRCSPMKGHSHVYWYRQLPEEGLKFMVYLQKENIIDESGMPKERFSAEFPKEGPSILRIQQVVRGDSAAYFCASSPLAGSEKLFFGSGTQLSVL.

This rearrangement joins TRBV5-1 to TRBJ2-3; 9 bases map to TRBD1. V gave up 5 bases and J gave up 1 base; unmatched junction bases: 5. This CDR3 has 15 residues. The germline V gene encodes CDR1 SGHRS and CDR2 YFSETQ. This chain's CDR3 is CASRGTGSGTDTQYF. DNA of the CDR3: TGCGCCAGCAGAGGGACAGGGTCAGGCACAGATACGCAGTATTTT.

J is TRBJ1-5 and V is TRBV12-3 or TRBV12-4; tentative D call: TRBD1 (6 bases). The V end lost 1 base, the J end lost 5 bases, and 6 bases lay between the germline ends. This CDR3 comprises 13 residues. CDR3 residues: CASSLEGDQPQHF. The CDR3, as DNA: TGTGCCAGCAGTTTAGAGGGGGATCAGCCCCAGCATTTT.

As concerns this clone: Other DNA variants within this sample encode the same CDR3. V and J are TRBV12-3 or TRBV12-4 and TRBJ1-2; the D is unclear. V lost 2 bases and J 2 bases, leaving 6 bases between the germline ends. This CDR3 region has 13 residues. The CDR3 region is CASSLLQNYGYTF. The CDR3 bases are TGTGCCAGCAGTTTATTACAGAACTATGGCTACACCTTC.

The chain combines TRBV15 with TRBJ2-7; 9 bases are a match to TRBD2. This CDR3 comprises 15 residues. Germline values: CDR1 LNHNV, CDR2 YYDKDF (reference sequence). V was pared by 4 bases and J by 1 base, with 5 bases of the junction left unmatched. CDR3 protein: CATSMWRGGSYEQYF. CDR3 coding DNA: TGTGCCACCAGCATGTGGCGGGGGGGATCCTACGAGCAGTACTTC.

The chain couples TRBV18 to TRBJ1-1, with no clear D. Deletions cut 8 bases from V and 1 base from J, with 14 bases between. The CDR3 has 14 amino acids. The germline V gene encodes CDR1 KGHSH and CDR2 LQKENI. The DNA for the CDR3 is TGTGCCAGCCACCGGCCGCGGGGGAACACTGAAGCTTTCTTT. It codes for CASHRPRGNTEAFF.

This chain joins TRBV4-1 and TRBJ2-3, with a weak D call TRBD2 (5 bases). This CDR3 is built from 17 residues. V lost 1 base, J lost 3 bases, and 17 bases lay in between. Germline CDR1 reads MGHRA; CDR2 reads YSYEKL. The CDR3 here is CASSQGRLGSTTDTQYF. CDR3 bases: TGCGCCAGCAGCCAAGGGAGGCTCGGTAGCACAACAGATACGCAGTATTTT.

The rearrangement uses TRBV7-2 and TRBJ1-6, with D tentatively TRBD1 (6 bases). Germline lookup yields CDR1 SGHTA and CDR2 FQGNSA. CDR3 length: 17 amino acids. Trimming shortened V by 1 base and J by 7 bases, and 17 bases separated the two germline ends. The CDR3 nucleotides read TGTGCCAGCAGCTTAGGCATGGGACACTACTCAAATTCACCCCTCCACTTT. This translates into CASSLGMGHYSNSPLHF.

CDR3 sequence reads: CARLTGGTDTQYF. CDR3 sequence (DNA): TGTGCCAGATTGACAGGGGGCACAGATACGCAGTATTTT. The chain employs TRBV2 and TRBJ2-3, with 8 bases aligning to TRBD1. Germline V lookup: CDR1 SNHLY, CDR2 FYNNEI. The CDR3 totals 13 residues. The V gene end was trimmed by 9 bases and the J gene end by 1 base; junction bases not matched to a gene: 3.

J is TRBJ1-2 and V is TRBV18, with D unresolved. The V and J ends lost 1 base and 4 bases respectively, with 10 bases between them. The CDR3 is made up of 14 amino acids. The germline V gene encodes CDR1 KGHSH and CDR2 LQKENI. The CDR3 DNA reads as TGTGCCAGCTCACCACAGGCCGAGGTCTATGGCTACACCTTC. Its protein product is CASSPQAEVYGYTF.

The chain recombines TRBV5-6 with TRBJ2-3, with 14 bases fitting TRBD2. The V gene end was trimmed by 4 bases and the J gene end by 1 base; junction bases not matched to a gene: 11. The CDR3 consists of 19 residues. Germline values: CDR1 SGHDT, CDR2 YYEEEE. The chain's CDR3 is CASSQSGLAGELRTDTQYF. The DNA of the CDR3 is TGTGCCAGCAGCCAGTCGGGACTAGCGGGGGAATTACGCACAGATACGCAGTATTTT.

The chain has TRBV25-1 and TRBJ1-1; D unresolved. Germline CDR1 and CDR2: MGHDK and SYGVNS. The CDR3 length is 15 residues. V gave up 4 bases and J gave up 2 bases, with 14 bases separating them. CDR3 amino acids: CASSGLQKDNTEAFF. In nucleotides, the CDR3 is TGTGCCAGCAGTGGGCTGCAGAAAGATAACACTGAAGCTTTCTTT.

This sequence joins TRBV27 and TRBJ1-2; tentative D call: TRBD1 (6 bases). The V end lost 4 bases, the J end lost 5 bases, and 14 bases lay between the germline ends. The CDR3 extends over 14 amino acids. Germline values: CDR1 MNHEY, CDR2 SMNVEV (reference sequence). CDR3 amino acids: CASSSPDSMYGYTF. In DNA, the CDR3 is TGTGCCAGCAGTTCCCCGGACAGCATGTATGGCTACACCTTC.

The CDR3 spells CASSWDGTGDGYTF. In nucleotides, the CDR3 is TGCGCCAGCAGCTGGGACGGGACAGGGGACGGCTACACCTTC. The V gene is TRBV5-1, the J gene TRBJ1-2; 10 bases agree with TRBD1. Germline V gives CDR1 SGHRS, CDR2 YFSETQ. After removal of 3 bases from V and 8 bases from J, the junction contained 7 bases not matched to a gene. The CDR3 is 14 amino acids.

The table lists this clone with a count of one. V gene TRBV10-3 combines with J gene TRBJ2-2; 7 bases agree with TRBD2. Germline values: CDR1 ENHRY, CDR2 SYGVKD. The CDR3 is 14 amino acids. J was trimmed by 0 bases and V by 5 bases; bases with no gene match: 0. CDR3 sequence reads: CAISSGANTGELFF. The CDR3 DNA reads as TGTGCCATCAGTAGCGGGGCGAACACCGGGGAGCTGTTTTTT.

The chain couples TRBV7-6 to TRBJ2-7; TRBD1 is a possible D gene (6 bases). The CDR3 consists of 15 residues. Germline loops: CDR1 SGHVS, CDR2 FNYEAQ. Trimming shortened V by 1 base and J by 2 bases, and 12 bases separated the two germline ends. As DNA, the CDR3 is TGTGCCAGCAGCTTAGGGACAGCCAAAACCTACGAGCAGTACTTC. Protein: CASSLGTAKTYEQYF.

The rearrangement joins TRBV6-2 or TRBV6-3 to TRBJ1-1, with a possible D match to TRBD1 (5 bases). V was cut by 4 bases and J by 7 bases, with 16 bases left in between. Per germline, CDR1 MNHEY and CDR2 SVGEGT. This CDR3 comprises 14 residues. As DNA, the CDR3 is TGTGCCAGCAGTTGGGGCCTGTACCCAAGTGAAGCTTTCTTT. It translates to CASSWGLYPSEAFF.

As DNA, the CDR3 is TGTGCCAGCAGTTACATCGGGAAAACTGAAGCTTTCTTT. Translated, it gives CASSYIGKTEAFF. This rearrangement joins TRBV6-5 to TRBJ1-1; no firm D call. This CDR3 spans 13 amino acids. The ends were cut back, 2 bases at V and 5 bases at J, with 9 bases in the middle. Germline V gives CDR1 MNHEY, CDR2 SVGAGI.